Here is one T cell receptor beta chain with its context. The data derive from a study of technical replicates of blood from a handful of donors. The assay was immunoSEQ multiplex PCR, and TCRdb's table has in-frame clones only and misses some. The sample yields approximately 65,000 clones, 85% to 90% seen once. V lost 5 bases, J lost 0 bases, and 13 bases lay in between. Germline CDR1 and CDR2: SGHRS and YFSETQ. The length of the CDR3 is 15 residues. This receptor was taken from a human donor in good health. Some clones in this sample may be carry-over from other donors' samples. The specimen sequenced was PBMCs. The genes are TRBV5-1 and TRBJ2-3, with D maybe TRBD1 (6 bases). The CDR3 sequence: CASRQTGYSTDTQYF. The CDR3 DNA sequence: TGCGCCAGCAGGCAGACAGGATATAGCACAGATACGCAGTATTTT.